This is a list of T cell receptor beta chains from one sample in a study of control samples from healthy donors and cancer patients. TCRdb keeps only in-frame clones here, not all; method: immunoSEQ multiplex PCR. The sample contains 120,000 to 150,000 clones, more than 85% of which appear only once. Specimen: blood. Source of these receptors: a man younger than 35 in good health. Each CDR3 is given without its conserved first and last residue. Each record gives: J gene, CDR3 length, V gene, CDR3 protein.

J: TRBJ2-1; length: 10; V: TRBV6-5; CDR3: ASERTGNEQF
J: TRBJ1-4; length: 11; V: TRBV19; CDR3: ASRQGSGEKLF
J: TRBJ2-7; length: 11; V: TRBV29-1; CDR3: SARDTFSYEQY
J: TRBJ1-1; length: 14; V: TRBV13; CDR3: ASSSRTSGVNTEAF
J: TRBJ1-2; length: 11; V: TRBV7-8; CDR3: ASSLANNYGYT
J: TRBJ2-1; length: 15; V: TRBV4-1; CDR3: ASSQKLGQVSYNEQF
J: TRBJ1-2; length: 11; V: TRBV5-1; CDR3: ASSLEQGGEYT
J: TRBJ2-7; length: 12; V: TRBV28; CDR3: ASSLYREMGEQY
J: TRBJ1-2; length: 13; V: TRBV28; CDR3: ASTLRTGGVYGYT
J: TRBJ2-1; length: 14; V: TRBV28; CDR3: ASRRPFGLLISEQF
J: TRBJ2-1; length: 16; V: TRBV11-2; CDR3: ASSFSTRSQLAYNEQF
J: TRBJ2-1; length: 15; V: TRBV6-2/TRBV6-3; CDR3: ASSSWTSGREYNEQF
J: TRBJ2-1; length: 14; V: TRBV7-2; CDR3: ASSLIVWGHNNEQF
J: TRBJ2-2; length: 12; V: TRBV7-2; CDR3: ASSADRHTGELF
J: TRBJ2-2; length: 13; V: TRBV9; CDR3: ASSVEPSNTGELF
J: TRBJ2-1; length: 12; V: TRBV30; CDR3: AWRLAGQRNEQF
J: TRBJ2-4; length: 9; V: TRBV20-1; CDR3: SAELGAVQY
J: TRBJ2-7; length: 14; V: TRBV7-9; CDR3: ASSLFAGGASYEQY
J: TRBJ2-2; length: 8; V: TRBV28; CDR3: ASQFGELF
J: TRBJ1-5; length: 11; V: TRBV6-5; CDR3: ASRPRPNQPQH
J: TRBJ1-4; length: 14; V: TRBV7-3; CDR3: ASSDWDGPHNEKLF
J: TRBJ1-3; length: 11; V: TRBV19; CDR3: ASIGLAGNTIY
J: TRBJ2-7; length: 13; V: TRBV6-5; CDR3: ASSYPRGGLLEQY
J: TRBJ2-7; length: 12; V: TRBV5-4; CDR3: ASSAGTGYYEQY
J: TRBJ2-7; length: 9; V: TRBV3-1/TRBV3-2; CDR3: ASSGGSEQY
J: TRBJ2-1; length: 14; V: TRBV30; CDR3: ACSWGLDSGPSLGF
J: TRBJ1-6; length: 17; V: TRBV21-1; CDR3: ASTPYFVSLRGEVSPLH
J: TRBJ2-7; length: 13; V: TRBV3-1/TRBV3-2; CDR3: ASSGGVAVPYEQY
J: TRBJ2-1; length: 13; V: TRBV19; CDR3: ASRPAGGGYNEQF
J: TRBJ2-1; length: 14; V: TRBV5-1; CDR3: ASSSPQLVAYNEQF
J: TRBJ1-1; length: 12; V: TRBV19; CDR3: ASSPTGENTEAF
J: TRBJ1-2; length: 11; V: TRBV12-3/TRBV12-4; CDR3: ASITGGSYGYT
J: TRBJ2-5; length: 12; V: TRBV3-1/TRBV3-2; CDR3: ASSLGLAVETQY
J: TRBJ2-1; length: 14; V: TRBV24-1; CDR3: ATSDRTSGRAGEQF
J: TRBJ1-1; length: 13; V: TRBV6-5; CDR3: ASTRRGSQNTEAF
J: TRBJ2-1; length: 13; V: TRBV27; CDR3: ASSSRTGLYNEQF
J: TRBJ1-4; length: 11; V: TRBV10-3; CDR3: AITDRLNEKLF
J: TRBJ1-2; length: 12; V: TRBV27; CDR3: ASSLSGTLYGYT
J: TRBJ1-5; length: 11; V: TRBV28; CDR3: ASRGTSNQPQH
J: TRBJ1-6; length: 10; V: TRBV7-9; CDR3: ASSRGGSPLH
J: TRBJ2-1; length: 13; V: TRBV11-2; CDR3: ASSGGTSGYNEQF
J: TRBJ2-7; length: 13; V: TRBV5-5; CDR3: ASSLVPLASYEQY
J: TRBJ2-5; length: 12; V: TRBV29-1; CDR3: SVARQGNQETQY
J: TRBJ2-1; length: 12; V: TRBV19; CDR3: ASSGGTAYNEQF
J: TRBJ2-3; length: 13; V: TRBV5-5; CDR3: ASSWGLAGTDTQY
J: TRBJ2-7; length: 15; V: TRBV27; CDR3: ASSFSPRLACFYEQY
J: TRBJ1-2; length: 12; V: TRBV6-5; CDR3: ASSYGQDYYGYT
J: TRBJ1-1; length: 11; V: TRBV6-5; CDR3: ASSHDRNTEAF
J: TRBJ1-2; length: 13; V: TRBV28; CDR3: ASSPPQGGARGYT
J: TRBJ2-7; length: 13; V: TRBV9; CDR3: ASSGHREGGYEQY
J: TRBJ2-6; length: 13; V: TRBV5-6; CDR3: ASRSGGSGANVLT
J: TRBJ2-7; length: 15; V: TRBV15; CDR3: ATSREDFKDRTYEQY
J: TRBJ2-1; length: 12; V: TRBV5-6; CDR3: ASSLETLYNEQF
J: TRBJ1-4; length: 13; V: TRBV10-3; CDR3: AISAGGETNEKLF
J: TRBJ1-5; length: 11; V: TRBV7-9; CDR3: AIATGWNQPQH
J: TRBJ2-7; length: 15; V: TRBV19; CDR3: ASSLGLAGLLSYEQY
J: TRBJ2-1; length: 16; V: TRBV11-2; CDR3: ASSKGTSGFYSYNEQF
J: TRBJ2-1; length: 16; V: TRBV9; CDR3: ASSVELAGTPSYNEQF
J: TRBJ1-6; length: 14; V: TRBV7-2; CDR3: ASSSGILGSNSPLH